Shown below are 25 T cell receptor beta chains from a single sample sequenced in a study of OX40 agonist ivuxolimab in advanced cancers. Some clones are missing from TCRdb's copy, which holds only in-frame ones; the method was immunoSEQ multiplex PCR. Seen here are 65,000 to 80,000 clones, 70% to 90% observed once, and the top ten hold 0.55% to 0.85%. The material was CD4+ or CD8+ T cells sorted from blood, obtained in a trial of the OX40 agonist ivuxolimab. These receptor sequences come from an adult with an advanced solid tumor such as melanoma, head and neck, liver or kidney cancer.

The V gene is TRBV7-8, the J gene TRBJ2-7; TRBD1 is a possible D gene (6 bases). Germline CDR1 reads SGHVS; CDR2 reads FQNEAQ. The CDR3 runs 16 residues. Trimming shortened V by 1 base and J by 2 bases, and 15 bases separated the two germline ends. The CDR3 nucleotides are TGTGCCAGCAGCTTAGGAGGGGACATGGTAACCTACGAGCAGTACTTC. It codes for CASSLGGDMVTYEQYF.

J is TRBJ2-1 and V is TRBV9; 8 positions match TRBD2. This CDR3 spans 15 amino acids. Germline CDR1 and CDR2: SGDLS and YYNGEE. J was trimmed by 4 bases and V by 0 bases; bases with no gene match: 3. The CDR3, as DNA: TGTGCCAGCAGCGTAGACCCGGGGGGGTACAATGAGCAGTTCTTC. Protein sequence: CASSVDPGGYNEQFF.

This chain's CDR3 is CASSVQGRETQYF. CDR3 nucleotide sequence: TGTGCCAGCAGTGTTCAGGGGCGGGAGACCCAGTACTTC. The chain couples TRBV2 to TRBJ2-5; a weak D match, TRBD1 (6 bases). Per the germline V gene, CDR1 is SNHLY and CDR2 is FYNNEI. The CDR3 totals 13 residues. Trimming shortened V by 4 bases and J by 5 bases, and 11 bases separated the two germline ends.

The CDR3 loop is CASSSLSGWLRHYGYTF. The DNA of the CDR3 is TGTGCCAGCAGCTCCCTGTCCGGGTGGCTCCGACACTATGGCTACACCTTC. The V and J genes are TRBV7-2 and TRBJ1-2; D is uncertain. Per the germline V gene, CDR1 is SGHTA and CDR2 is FQGNSA. The CDR3 loop spans 17 amino acids. The V end lost 4 bases, the J end lost 3 bases, and 21 bases lay between the germline ends.

The chain combines TRBV19 with TRBJ1-2; tentative D call: TRBD1 (5 bases). CDR1 and CDR2 from the germline V gene are LNHDA and SQIVND (reference sequence). The CDR3 is made up of 13 amino acids. Trimming cost V 7 bases and J 5 bases, with 14 bases left between them. CDR3: CASTTAGRYGYTF. The DNA of the CDR3 is TGTGCCAGTACCACGGCAGGGCGGTATGGCTACACCTTC.

The rearrangement links TRBV7-2 to TRBJ1-1; D unresolved. The CDR3 sequence is 14 residues long. CDR1 is SGHTA and CDR2 is FQGNSA in the germline V gene. With 4 bases removed from V and 1 base from J, the gap between germline ends came to 10 bases. CDR3 nucleotides: TGTGCCAGCAGCTACGGGTCGGCGAACACTGAAGCTTTCTTT. Translation: CASSYGSANTEAFF.

Here the CDR3 DNA reads TGTGCCAGTATTTTACAGGACACTGAAGCTTTCTTT. This translates into CASILQDTEAFF. The rearrangement links TRBV7-2 to TRBJ1-1, with a weak D call TRBD1 (5 bases). The length of the CDR3 is 12 residues. Germline V gives CDR1 SGHTA, CDR2 FQGNSA. With 9 bases removed from V and 3 bases from J, the gap between germline ends came to 11 bases.

J is TRBJ2-3 and V is TRBV5-3, with TRBD1 matching 9 bases. TRBV5-3 is reported as an ORF; its role is uncertain. The CDR3 totals 16 residues. With V trimmed by 2 bases and J by 1 base, 5 bases remained unmatched. The CDR3 is CARSLKRTGGTDTQYF. The DNA of the CDR3 is TGTGCCAGAAGCTTAAAAAGGACAGGGGGCACAGATACGCAGTATTTT.

This clone has more than one count but fewer than ten. The chain carries TRBV27 and TRBJ2-1; the D gene is possibly TRBD2 (6 bases). Between the trimmed V and J ends, which lost 2 bases and 0 bases, there was a span of 20 bases. This CDR3 region has 19 residues. Germline CDR1 is MNHEY and CDR2 is SMNVEV (reference sequence). DNA for the CDR3: TGTGCCAGCAGTTTAGAGCCGCTGGTCGGGGGAACCTCCTACAATGAGCAGTTCTTC. Translation gives CASSLEPLVGGTSYNEQFF.

The chain links TRBV10-3 to TRBJ2-2; TRBD2 is a possible D gene (5 bases). The V and J ends lost 3 bases and 4 bases respectively, with 12 bases between them. Per germline, CDR1 ENHRY and CDR2 SYGVKD. This CDR3 region has 15 residues. The CDR3, as DNA: TGTGCCATCAGTGAAAGAGCCGGGGTCACCGGGGAGCTGTTTTTT. Encoded protein: CAISERAGVTGELFF.

The V call is TRBV7-8, the J call TRBJ1-3; 10 bases are a match to TRBD1. Unmatched junction bases numbered 4, after V lost 3 bases and J lost 8 bases. Germline CDR1 and CDR2: SGHVS and FQNEAQ. The CDR3 runs 14 residues. Here the CDR3 DNA reads TGTGCCAGCAGCTTCCGGGACAGGGGAGACACCATATATTTT. It specifies CASSFRDRGDTIYF.

The count of this clone is one. The chain couples TRBV20-1 to TRBJ2-7, with a tentative D call TRBD2 (6 bases). Germline V CDR1 and CDR2: DFQATT, SNEGSKA (reference sequence). The CDR3 is 11 amino acids. Between the trimmed V and J ends, which lost 6 bases and 6 bases, there was a span of 12 bases. The CDR3 DNA sequence: TGCAGTGCACCGGGAGAGGCCGAGCAGTACTTC. Translation gives CSAPGEAEQYF.

This clone was seen a handful of times. CDR3 sequence: CASSLVGGFGNSPLHF. CDR3 coding DNA: TGTGCCAGCAGCTTGGTTGGGGGGTTTGGCAATTCACCCCTCCACTTT. The J gene is TRBJ1-6, the V gene TRBV11-2; maybe TRBD1 (5 bases). V dropped 3 bases and J dropped 7 bases, with 16 bases sitting between them. The germline V gene has CDR1 SGHAT and CDR2 FQNNGV. The CDR3 covers 16 residues.

This chain links TRBV4-1 with TRBJ2-3; 10 nucleotides align to TRBD2. This CDR3 contains 16 residues. The V and J ends lost 0 bases and 3 bases, in that order; junction bases with no gene match: 3. CDR1 and CDR2 (germline): MGHRA, YSYEKL. The CDR3 here is CASSQELAGLTDTQYF. DNA of the CDR3: TGCGCCAGCAGCCAAGAACTAGCGGGGTTGACAGATACGCAGTATTTT.

Comment on this clone: This CDR3 is also generated by other DNA sequences in the sample. The rearrangement uses TRBV5-1 and TRBJ2-3, with TRBD2 matching 10 bases. V was clipped by 5 bases and J by 6 bases; unmatched bases: 6. This CDR3 contains 14 residues. Per the germline V gene, CDR1 is SGHRS and CDR2 is YFSETQ. Here the CDR3 DNA reads TGCGCCAGCAGACTAGCGGGGAACACGGATACGCAGTATTTT. It yields the protein CASRLAGNTDTQYF.

The chain joins TRBV4-2 to TRBJ2-3, with 10 bases matching TRBD2. Germline CDR1 and CDR2: LGHNA and YNFKEQ. The CDR3 covers 17 residues. V was clipped by 0 bases and J by 2 bases; unmatched bases: 5. DNA of the CDR3: TGTGCCAGCAGCCAAGACAAGCGGGGGGGCGTCACAGATACGCAGTATTTT. Translation: CASSQDKRGGVTDTQYF.

This clone was recorded only once. This rearrangement joins TRBV10-1 to TRBJ2-6; D unclear. The CDR3 covers 15 residues. Germline V gene sequence: CDR1 WNHNN, CDR2 SYGVQD (reference sequence). The germline V and J ends were trimmed by 2 bases and 0 bases, with 5 bases remaining between them. As DNA, the CDR3 is TGCGCCAGCAGTGAGGGGTACTCTGGGGCCAACGTCCTGACTTTC. This translates into CASSEGYSGANVLTF.

This chain links TRBV18 with TRBJ1-1, with a weak D call TRBD1 (5 bases). Germline V CDR1 and CDR2: KGHSH, LQKENI. This CDR3 region has 14 residues. V was clipped by 1 base and J by 5 bases, with 11 bases between them. DNA for the CDR3: TGTGCCAGCTCACCACTCCAGGGCAAGACTGAAGCTTTCTTT. This sequence encodes CASSPLQGKTEAFF.

The rearrangement links TRBV10-3 to TRBJ2-2; TRBD1 matches at 8 bases. The CDR3 is 14 residues long. CDR1 is ENHRY, CDR2 SYGVKD, per germline. J was trimmed by 3 bases and V by 5 bases; bases with no gene match: 2. The CDR3 here is CAISPTGDTGELFF. The CDR3 nucleotides are TGTGCCATCAGTCCGACAGGGGACACCGGGGAGCTGTTTTTT.

The chain has TRBV9 and TRBJ1-1; D might be TRBD1 (6 bases). Per germline, CDR1 SGDLS and CDR2 YYNGEE. Trimming shortened V by 0 bases and J by 1 base, and 7 bases separated the two germline ends. The CDR3 totals 14 residues. CDR3 DNA: TGTGCCAGCAGCGTAGTAGGGGGGAACACTGAAGCTTTCTTT. The encoded protein is CASSVVGGNTEAFF. Supplemented by reference TRBV9 and TRBJ1-1, the full variable domain reads DSGVTQTPKHLITATGQRVTLRCSPRSGDLSVYWYQQSLDQGLQFLIQYYNGEERAKGNILERFSAQQFPDLHSELNLSSLELGDSALYFCASSVVGGNTEAFFGQGTRLTVV.

The CDR3 reads CASRSYRLGANTGELFF. CDR3 DNA: TGTGCAAGTCGCTCCTACCGACTAGGGGCAAACACCGGGGAGCTGTTTTTT. J is TRBJ2-2 and V is TRBV12-2; the D call of TRBD2 is as the table states it, not checked on the DNA. TRBV12-2 is a pseudogene locus. The CDR3 is made up of 17 amino acids.

The genes are TRBV6-1 and TRBJ2-3, with 8 bases aligning to TRBD2. Germline trimming cut 6 bases from V and 9 bases from J; bases unmatched to any gene: 14. The V gene's germline CDR1 is MNHNS and CDR2 SASEGT. The CDR3 runs 15 residues. Here the CDR3 reads CASRLNEAGAQTQYF. DNA for the CDR3: TGTGCCAGCAGGTTGAACGAAGCGGGGGCCCAAACGCAGTATTTT.

V usage is TRBV7-2 and J usage is TRBJ1-5; 8 bases are a match to TRBD1. Losses at the gene ends were 1 base for V and 9 bases for J; bases not matched to a gene: 5. CDR1 is SGHTA and CDR2 is FQGNSA in the germline V gene. The CDR3 is 14 amino acids. In DNA form, the CDR3 reads TGTGCCAGCAGCTTAGACCAGGGGGCGAGGCCCCAGCATTTT. It codes for CASSLDQGARPQHF.

The chain employs TRBV5-1 and TRBJ1-1, with unresolved D. The CDR3 spans 15 residues. The V end lost 4 bases, the J end lost 2 bases, and 15 bases lay between the germline ends. Germline-derived CDR1 and CDR2 are SGHRS and YFSETQ. CDR3 bases: TGCGCCAGCAGCCCCTCCGGACCTGGAAACACTGAAGCTTTCTTT. Encoded protein: CASSPSGPGNTEAFF.

Only a few counts were recorded for this clone. The chain couples TRBV19 to TRBJ1-5, with 7 positions matching TRBD1. From germline, CDR1 is LNHDA and CDR2 SQIVND (reference sequence). The CDR3 contains 15 residues. Trimming at V came to 7 bases and at J to 6 bases, leaving 12 bases not matched to a gene. CDR3 coding DNA: TGTGCCAGTACCTCAGGTGCAGGGGGGATTCAGCCCCAGCATTTT. Translation gives CASTSGAGGIQPQHF.